Given below is one T cell receptor (beta chain) in context. What it binds is unknown. These data are taken from a study of T cell responses to AZD1222 COVID-19 vaccine. Overall study context: Second-dose recipients at about 4 or about 12 weeks were treated as one pooled group.

Points from the study as a whole: Targeting of unmutated variant regions was reportedly seen in nearly half of spike-specific TCRs.

Libraries were prepared by immunoSEQ multiplex PCR; TCRdb keeps only in-frame clonotypes and omits some of them. Of 97,000 or so clones listed, around 83% are singletons. The specimen comprised peripheral blood, sampled on day 0 of AZD1222 vaccination. The receptor comes from an adult in good health.

The CDR3, as DNA: TGCGCCAGCAGCCAAGATCGGGCTGGTGTCAGCTATGGCTACACCTTC. This sequence encodes CASSQDRAGVSYGYTF. The J gene is TRBJ1-2, the V gene TRBV4-3; D not resolved. Germline CDR1 is LGHNA and CDR2 is YSLEER. Trimming cost V 0 bases and J 4 bases, with 15 bases left between them. The CDR3 runs 16 residues.